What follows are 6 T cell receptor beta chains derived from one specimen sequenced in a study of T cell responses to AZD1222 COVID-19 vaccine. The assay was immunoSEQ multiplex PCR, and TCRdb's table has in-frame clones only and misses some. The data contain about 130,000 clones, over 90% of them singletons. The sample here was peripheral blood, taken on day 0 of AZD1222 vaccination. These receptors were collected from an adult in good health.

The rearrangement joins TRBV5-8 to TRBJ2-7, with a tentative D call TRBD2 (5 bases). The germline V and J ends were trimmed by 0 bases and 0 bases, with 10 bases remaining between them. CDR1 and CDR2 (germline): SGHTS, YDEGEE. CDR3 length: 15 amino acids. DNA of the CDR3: TGTGCCAGCAGCTTGGCGGACTTCCACTCCTACGAGCAGTACTTC. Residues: CASSLADFHSYEQYF.

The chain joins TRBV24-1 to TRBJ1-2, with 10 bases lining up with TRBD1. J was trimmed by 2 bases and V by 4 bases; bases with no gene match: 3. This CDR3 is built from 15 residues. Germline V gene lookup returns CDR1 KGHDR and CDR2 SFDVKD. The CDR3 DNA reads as TGTGCCACCAGTGACCCGGGACAGGGGAACTATGGCTACACCTTC. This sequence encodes CATSDPGQGNYGYTF.

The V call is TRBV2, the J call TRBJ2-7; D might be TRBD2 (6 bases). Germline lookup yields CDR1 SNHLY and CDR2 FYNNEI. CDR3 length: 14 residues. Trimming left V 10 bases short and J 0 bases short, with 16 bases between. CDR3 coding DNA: TGTGCCACCAAGAACCGGGACTCCTCCTACGAGCAGTACTTC. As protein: CATKNRDSSYEQYF.

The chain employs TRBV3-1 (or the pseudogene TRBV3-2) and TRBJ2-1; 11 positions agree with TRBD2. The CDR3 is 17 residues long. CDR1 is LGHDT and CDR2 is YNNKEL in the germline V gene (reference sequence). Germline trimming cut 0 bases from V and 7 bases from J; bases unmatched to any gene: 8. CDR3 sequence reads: CASSQDPLAGGRNEQFF. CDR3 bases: TGTGCCAGCAGCCAAGATCCTCTAGCGGGAGGCAGGAATGAGCAGTTCTTC.

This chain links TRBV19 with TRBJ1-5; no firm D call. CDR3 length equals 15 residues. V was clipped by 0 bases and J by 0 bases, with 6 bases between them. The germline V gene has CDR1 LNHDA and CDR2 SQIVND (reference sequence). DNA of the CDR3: TGTGCCAGTAGTATAGATCCTGATAGCAATCAGCCCCAGCATTTT. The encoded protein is CASSIDPDSNQPQHF.

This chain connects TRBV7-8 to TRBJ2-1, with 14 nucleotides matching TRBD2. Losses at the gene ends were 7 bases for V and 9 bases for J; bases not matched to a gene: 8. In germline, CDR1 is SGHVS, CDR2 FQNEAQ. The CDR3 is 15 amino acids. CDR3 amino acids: CASNQGLAGVGEQFF. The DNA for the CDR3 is TGTGCCAGCAACCAGGGACTAGCGGGAGTAGGTGAGCAGTTCTTC.